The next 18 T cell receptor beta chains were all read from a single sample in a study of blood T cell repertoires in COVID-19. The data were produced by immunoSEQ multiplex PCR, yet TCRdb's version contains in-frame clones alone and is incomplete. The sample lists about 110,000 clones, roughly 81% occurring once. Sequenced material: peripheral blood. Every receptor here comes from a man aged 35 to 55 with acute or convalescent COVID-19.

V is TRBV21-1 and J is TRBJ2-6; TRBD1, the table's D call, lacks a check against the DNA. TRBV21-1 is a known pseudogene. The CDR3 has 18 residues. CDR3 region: CASMGGQATCSGANVLTF. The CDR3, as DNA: TGTGCCAGCATGGGAGGACAGGCTACTTGCTCTGGGGCCAACGTCCTGACTTTC.

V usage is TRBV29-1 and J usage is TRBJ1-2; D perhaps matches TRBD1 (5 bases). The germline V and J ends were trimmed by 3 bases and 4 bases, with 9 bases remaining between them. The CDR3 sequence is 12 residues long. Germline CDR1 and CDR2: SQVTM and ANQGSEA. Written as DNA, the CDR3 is TGCAGCGTTGACGGGGGAAGCTATGGCTACACCTTC. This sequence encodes CSVDGGSYGYTF.

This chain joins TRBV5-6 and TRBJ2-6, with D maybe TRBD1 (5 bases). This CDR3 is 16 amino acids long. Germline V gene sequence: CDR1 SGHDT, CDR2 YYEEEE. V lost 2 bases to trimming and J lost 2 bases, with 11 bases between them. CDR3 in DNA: TGTGCCAGCAGCTTAACAGGAAGGGCTGGGGCCAACGTCCTGACTTTC. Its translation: CASSLTGRAGANVLTF.

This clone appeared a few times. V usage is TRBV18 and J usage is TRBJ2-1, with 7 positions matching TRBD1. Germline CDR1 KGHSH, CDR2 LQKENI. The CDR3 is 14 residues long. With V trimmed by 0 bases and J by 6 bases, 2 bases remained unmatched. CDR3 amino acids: CASSPPPGGNEQFF. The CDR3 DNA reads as TGTGCCAGCTCACCACCGCCAGGGGGCAATGAGCAGTTCTTC.

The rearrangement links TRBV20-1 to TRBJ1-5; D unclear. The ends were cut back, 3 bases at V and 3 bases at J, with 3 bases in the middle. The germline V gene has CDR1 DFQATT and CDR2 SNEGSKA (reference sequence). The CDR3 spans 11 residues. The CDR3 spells CSASHNQPQHF. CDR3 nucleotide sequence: TGCAGTGCTAGCCACAATCAGCCCCAGCATTTT.

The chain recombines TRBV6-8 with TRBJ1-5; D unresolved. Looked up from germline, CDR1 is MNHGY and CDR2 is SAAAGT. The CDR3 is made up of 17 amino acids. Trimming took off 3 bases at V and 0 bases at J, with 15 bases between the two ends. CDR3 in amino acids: CASSYMRYGYSNQPQHF. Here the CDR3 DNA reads TGTGCCAGCAGTTATATGAGGTACGGGTATAGCAATCAGCCCCAGCATTTT.

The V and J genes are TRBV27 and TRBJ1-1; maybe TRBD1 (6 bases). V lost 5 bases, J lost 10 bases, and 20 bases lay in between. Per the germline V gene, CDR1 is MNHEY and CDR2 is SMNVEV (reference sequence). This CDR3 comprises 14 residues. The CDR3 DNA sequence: TGTGCCAGCAGTATCACAGGGTTCGGGATGGGAGCTTTCTTT. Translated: CASSITGFGMGAFF.

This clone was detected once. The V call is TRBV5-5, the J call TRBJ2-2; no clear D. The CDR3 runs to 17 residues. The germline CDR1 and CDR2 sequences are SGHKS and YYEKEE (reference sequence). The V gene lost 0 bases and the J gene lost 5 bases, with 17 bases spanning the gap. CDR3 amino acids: CASSLGLSGARTGELFF. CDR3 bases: TGTGCCAGCAGCTTGGGTCTCTCCGGCGCGAGGACCGGGGAGCTGTTTTTT.

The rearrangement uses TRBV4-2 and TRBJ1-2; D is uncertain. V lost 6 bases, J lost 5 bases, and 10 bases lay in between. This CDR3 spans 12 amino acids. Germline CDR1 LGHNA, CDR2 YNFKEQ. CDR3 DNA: TGTGCCAGCAGACTAGACGGATATGGCTACACCTTC. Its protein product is CASRLDGYGYTF.

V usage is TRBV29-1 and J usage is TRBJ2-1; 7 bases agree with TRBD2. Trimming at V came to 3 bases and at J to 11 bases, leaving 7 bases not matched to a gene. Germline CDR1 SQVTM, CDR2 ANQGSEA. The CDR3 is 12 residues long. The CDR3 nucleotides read TGCAGCGTTGAGGCTAGCGGCAAAAAGCAGTTCTTC. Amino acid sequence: CSVEASGKKQFF.

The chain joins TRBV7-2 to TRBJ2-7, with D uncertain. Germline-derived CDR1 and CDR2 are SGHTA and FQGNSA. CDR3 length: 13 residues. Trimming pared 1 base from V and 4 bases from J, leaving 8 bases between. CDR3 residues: CASSLVPRYEQYF. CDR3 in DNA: TGTGCCAGCAGCTTAGTCCCCAGGTACGAGCAGTACTTC. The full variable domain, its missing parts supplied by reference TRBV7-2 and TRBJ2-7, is GAGVSQSPSNKVTEKGKDVELRCDPISGHTALYWYRQSLGQGLEFLIYFQGNSAPDKSGLPSDRFSAERTGGSVSTLTIQRTQQEDSAVYLCASSLVPRYEQYFGPGTRLTVT.

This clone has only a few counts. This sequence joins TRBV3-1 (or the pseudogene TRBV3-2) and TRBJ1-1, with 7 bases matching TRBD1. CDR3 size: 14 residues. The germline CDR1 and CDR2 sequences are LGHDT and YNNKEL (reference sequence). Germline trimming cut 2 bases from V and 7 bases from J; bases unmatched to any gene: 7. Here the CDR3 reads CASSQRRDSIEAFF. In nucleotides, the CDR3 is TGTGCCAGCAGCCAAAGAAGGGACAGCATTGAAGCTTTCTTT.

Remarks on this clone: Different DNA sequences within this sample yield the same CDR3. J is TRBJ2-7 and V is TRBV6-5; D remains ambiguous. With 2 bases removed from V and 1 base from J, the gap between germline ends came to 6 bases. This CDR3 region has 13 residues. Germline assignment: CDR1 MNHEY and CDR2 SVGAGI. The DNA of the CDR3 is TGTGCCAGCAGTTACGGGCATTCCTACGAGCAGTACTTC. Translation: CASSYGHSYEQYF.

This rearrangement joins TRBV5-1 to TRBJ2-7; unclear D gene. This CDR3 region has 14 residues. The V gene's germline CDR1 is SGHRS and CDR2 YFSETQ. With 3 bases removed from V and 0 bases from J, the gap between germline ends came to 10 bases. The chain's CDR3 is CASSSQVTSYEQYF. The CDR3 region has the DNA TGCGCCAGCAGCTCCCAGGTCACCTCCTACGAGCAGTACTTC.

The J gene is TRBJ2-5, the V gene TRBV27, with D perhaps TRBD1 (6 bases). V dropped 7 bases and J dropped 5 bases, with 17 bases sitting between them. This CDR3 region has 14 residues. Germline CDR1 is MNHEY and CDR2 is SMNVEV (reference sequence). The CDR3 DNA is TGTGCCAGCACCCCCACAGGGAATCACGAGACCCAGTACTTC. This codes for CASTPTGNHETQYF.

The DNA of the CDR3 is TGTGCCAGCAGTCCTACACTAGATTACAATGAGCAGTTCTTC. It encodes CASSPTLDYNEQFF. V gene TRBV28 combines with J gene TRBJ2-1; tentatively, D is TRBD2 (5 bases). V lost 5 bases and J 4 bases, leaving 12 bases between the germline ends. The CDR3 is 14 amino acids. CDR1 and CDR2 from the germline V gene are MDHEN and SYDVKM.

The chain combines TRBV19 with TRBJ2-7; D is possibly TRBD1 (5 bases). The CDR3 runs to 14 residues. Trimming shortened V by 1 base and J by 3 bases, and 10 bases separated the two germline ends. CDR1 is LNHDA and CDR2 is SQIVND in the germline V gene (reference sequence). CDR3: CASSIVPGIYEQYF. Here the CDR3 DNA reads TGTGCCAGTAGTATAGTTCCAGGGATCTACGAGCAGTACTTC.

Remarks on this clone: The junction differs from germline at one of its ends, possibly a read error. Here the CDR3 DNA reads TGCGCCAGCATGGCCTCCAGGCTCTTC. This sequence encodes CASMASRLF. V usage is TRBV10-1 and J usage is TRBJ2-7; D is undetermined. Germline CDR1 is WNHNN and CDR2 is SYGVQD (reference sequence). The CDR3 spans 9 residues.